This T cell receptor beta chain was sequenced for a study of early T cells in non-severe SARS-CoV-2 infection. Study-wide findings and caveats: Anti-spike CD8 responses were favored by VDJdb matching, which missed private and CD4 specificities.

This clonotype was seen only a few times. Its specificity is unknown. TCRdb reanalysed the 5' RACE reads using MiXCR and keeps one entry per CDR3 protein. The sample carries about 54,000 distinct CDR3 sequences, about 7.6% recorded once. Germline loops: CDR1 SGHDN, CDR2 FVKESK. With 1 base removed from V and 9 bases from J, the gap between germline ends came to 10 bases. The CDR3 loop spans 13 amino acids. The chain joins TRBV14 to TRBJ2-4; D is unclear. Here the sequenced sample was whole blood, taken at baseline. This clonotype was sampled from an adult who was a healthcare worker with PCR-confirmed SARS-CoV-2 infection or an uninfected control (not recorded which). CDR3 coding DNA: TGTGCCAGCAGCCAAGGCTCCGGCGCCATTCAGTACTTC. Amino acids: CASSQGSGAIQYF.